This TCR beta chain was retrieved from a study of blood T cell repertoires in COVID-19. On the study more broadly: The United States, Italy and Spain supplied acute and convalescent COVID-19 samples.

Per the original data handling: Counts of nucleated cells, estimated from reference gene primer amplification, were obtained. The assay was immunoSEQ multiplex PCR, and TCRdb's table has in-frame clones only and misses some. The V and J calls and clone size come from that table; D and trimming were worked out from the DNA. The sample lists roughly 100,000 clones, 65% to 90% seen once, with around 20% in the top ten. The CDR3 runs to 15 residues. CDR1 and CDR2 (germline): SGHTA, FQGTGA. V was trimmed by 5 bases and J by 5 bases, leaving 13 bases between them. Sequencing used peripheral blood. V and J are TRBV7-3 and TRBJ1-6; D is perhaps TRBD1 (5 bases). This sequence was found in a woman of 80 years or more with acute or convalescent COVID-19. CDR3 sequence: CASSVRQGDNSPLHF. CDR3 sequence (DNA): TGTGCCAGCAGCGTCCGGCAGGGCGATAATTCACCCCTCCACTTT. The whole variable domain, filled in from reference TRBV7-3 and TRBJ1-6, reads GAGVSQTPSNKVTEKGKYVELRCDPISGHTALYWYRQSLGQGPEFLIYFQGTGAADDSGLPNDRFFAVRPEGSVSTLKIQRTERGDSAVYLCASSVRQGDNSPLHFGNGTRLTVT.